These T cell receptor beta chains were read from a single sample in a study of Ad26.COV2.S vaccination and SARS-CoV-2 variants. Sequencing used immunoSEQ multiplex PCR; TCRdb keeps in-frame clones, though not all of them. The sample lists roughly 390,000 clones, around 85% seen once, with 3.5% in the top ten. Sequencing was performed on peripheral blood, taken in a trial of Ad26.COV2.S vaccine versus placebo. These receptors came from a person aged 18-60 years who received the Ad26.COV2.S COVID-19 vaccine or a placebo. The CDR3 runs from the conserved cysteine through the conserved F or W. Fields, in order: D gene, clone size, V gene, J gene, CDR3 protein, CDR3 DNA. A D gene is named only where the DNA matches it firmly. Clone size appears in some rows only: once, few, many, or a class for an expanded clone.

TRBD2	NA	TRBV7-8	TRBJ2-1	CASSVRGGTNNEQFF	TGTGCCAGCAGCGTCCGGGGGGGCACTAACAATGAGCAGTTCTTC
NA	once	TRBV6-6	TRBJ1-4	CASSYGHGEKLFF	TGTGCCAGCAGTTACGGACACGGTGAAAAACTGTTTTTT
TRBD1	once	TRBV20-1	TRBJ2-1	CSAIDRGGNEQFF	TGCAGTGCTATTGACAGGGGAGGCAATGAGCAGTTCTTC
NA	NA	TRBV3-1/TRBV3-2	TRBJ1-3	CASSQGSGRDIYF	TGTGCCAGCAGCCAGGGGTCTGGAAGGGACATATATTTT
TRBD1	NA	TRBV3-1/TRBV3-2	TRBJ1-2	CASSQGLTRQGNYGYTF	TGTGCCAGCAGCCAAGGGTTGACGAGACAGGGAAACTATGGCTACACCTTC
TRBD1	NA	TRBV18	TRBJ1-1	CASSQQGASTEAFF	TGTGCCAGCTCCCAACAGGGGGCGAGTACTGAAGCTTTCTTT
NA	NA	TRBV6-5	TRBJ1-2	CASSYLGRDDGYTF	TGTGCCAGCAGTTACCTTGGCAGGGACGATGGCTACACCTTC
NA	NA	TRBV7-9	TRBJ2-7	CASSLQRTPLSYEQYF	TGTGCCAGCAGCTTACAACGGACACCCCTCTCCTACGAGCAGTACTTC
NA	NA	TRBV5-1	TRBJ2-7	CASSRTALGEQYF	TGCGCCAGCAGCAGGACAGCCCTTGGGGAGCAGTACTTC
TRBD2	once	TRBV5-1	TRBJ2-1	CASSHSGAYNEQFF	TGCGCCAGCAGCCACAGCGGGGCTTACAATGAGCAGTTCTTC
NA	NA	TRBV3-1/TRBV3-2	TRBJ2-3	CASSQEVALPDTQYF	TGTGCCAGCAGCCAAGAGGTAGCGCTCCCAGATACGCAGTATTTT
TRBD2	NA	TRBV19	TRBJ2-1	CASSMYGGGDNEQFF	TGTGCCAGTAGTATGTACGGGGGGGGAGACAATGAGCAGTTCTTC
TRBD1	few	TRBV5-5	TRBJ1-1	CASSLDRLEAFF	TGTGCCAGCAGTCTGGACAGGCTTGAAGCTTTCTTT
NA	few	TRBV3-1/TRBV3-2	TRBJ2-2	CASSQDRRVTGELFF	TGTGCCAGCAGCCAAGACAGGAGGGTCACCGGGGAGCTGTTTTTT
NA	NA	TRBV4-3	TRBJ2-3	CASSQRGVDTQYF	TGCGCCAGCAGCCAACGGGGCGTGGATACGCAGTATTTT
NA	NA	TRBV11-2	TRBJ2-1	CASTLSQGPNEQFF	TGTGCCAGCACCCTTAGCCAGGGCCCGAATGAGCAGTTCTTC
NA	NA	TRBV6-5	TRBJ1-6	CASRGRSSYNSPLHF	TGTGCCAGCAGAGGGCGGAGCTCCTATAATTCACCCCTCCACTTT
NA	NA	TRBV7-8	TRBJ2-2	CASSLRLDTGELFF	TGTGCCAGCAGCTTAAGACTAGACACCGGGGAGCTGTTTTTT
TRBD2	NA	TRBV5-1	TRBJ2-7	CASSPSSGGSYEQYF	TGCGCCAGCAGCCCTTCTAGCGGAGGGTCCTACGAGCAGTACTTC
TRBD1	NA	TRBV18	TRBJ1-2	CASSPDRGLGYGYTF	TGTGCCAGCTCACCGGACAGGGGGCTTGGCTATGGCTACACCTTC
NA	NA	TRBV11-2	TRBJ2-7	CASSLERTYEQYF	TGTGCCAGCAGCTTGGAGCGGACCTACGAGCAGTACTTC
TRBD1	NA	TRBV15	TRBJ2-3	CATSRGTGSDTQYF	TGTGCCACCAGCAGAGGGACAGGGTCAGATACGCAGTATTTT